This T cell receptor (beta chain) was identified during a study of blood T cell repertoires in COVID-19. Overall study context: Sources were T cells, B-cell-depleted T cells, or PBMCs; the material itself was cDNA or gDNA.

V lost 5 bases, J lost 0 bases, and 20 bases lay in between. CDR3 length: 18 residues. Germline loops: CDR1 KGHSH, CDR2 LQKENI. Sequencing was performed with immunoSEQ multiplex PCR; in TCRdb, only in-frame clones are kept and a portion is missing. The data contain 250,000 to 350,000 clones, around 86% of them singletons. V gene TRBV18 combines with J gene TRBJ1-3; possibly TRBD1 for D (5 bases). The sequencing input was peripheral blood. The receptor's source is a woman aged 40 to 55 who had recovered from COVID-19. CDR3 nucleotide sequence: TGTGCCAGCTCAGCTACACCCTCTCGACAGTACTCTGGAAACACCATATATTTT. Protein sequence: CASSATPSRQYSGNTIYF.